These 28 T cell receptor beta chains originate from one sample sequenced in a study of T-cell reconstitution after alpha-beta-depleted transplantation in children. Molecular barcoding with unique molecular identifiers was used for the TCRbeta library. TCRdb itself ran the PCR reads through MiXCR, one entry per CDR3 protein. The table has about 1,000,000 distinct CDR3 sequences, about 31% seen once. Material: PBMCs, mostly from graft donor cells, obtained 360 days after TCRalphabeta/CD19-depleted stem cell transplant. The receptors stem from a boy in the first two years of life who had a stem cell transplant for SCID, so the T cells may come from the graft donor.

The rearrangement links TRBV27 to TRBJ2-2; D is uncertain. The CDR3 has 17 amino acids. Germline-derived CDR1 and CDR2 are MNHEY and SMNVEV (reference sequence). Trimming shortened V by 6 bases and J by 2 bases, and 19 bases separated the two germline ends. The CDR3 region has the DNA TGTGCCAGCAGCCATGACACCCTATTCTTTAACACCGGGGAGCTGTTTTTT. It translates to CASSHDTLFFNTGELFF.

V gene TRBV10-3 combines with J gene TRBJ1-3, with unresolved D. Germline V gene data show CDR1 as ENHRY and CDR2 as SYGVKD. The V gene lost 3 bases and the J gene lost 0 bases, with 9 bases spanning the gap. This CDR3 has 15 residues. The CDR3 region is CAISDFTNSGNTIYF. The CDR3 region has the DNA TGTGCCATCAGTGATTTTACAAACTCTGGAAACACCATATATTTT.

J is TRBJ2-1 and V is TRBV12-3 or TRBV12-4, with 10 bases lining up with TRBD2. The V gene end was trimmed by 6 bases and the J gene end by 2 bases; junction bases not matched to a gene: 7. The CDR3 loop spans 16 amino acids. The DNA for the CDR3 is TGTGCCAGCAGCTCCCAAGGACTAGCGGCCTACAATGAGCAGTTCTTC. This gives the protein CASSSQGLAAYNEQFF.

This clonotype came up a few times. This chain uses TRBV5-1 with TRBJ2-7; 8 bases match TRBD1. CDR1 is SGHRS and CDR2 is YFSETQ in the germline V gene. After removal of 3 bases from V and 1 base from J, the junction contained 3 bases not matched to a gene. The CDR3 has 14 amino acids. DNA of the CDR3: TGCGCCAGCAGCTCGACAGGGGAATCCTACGAGCAGTACTTC. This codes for CASSSTGESYEQYF.

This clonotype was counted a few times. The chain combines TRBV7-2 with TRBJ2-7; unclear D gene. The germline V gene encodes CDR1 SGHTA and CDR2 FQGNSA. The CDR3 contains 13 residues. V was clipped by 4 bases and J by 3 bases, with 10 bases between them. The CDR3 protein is CASSYRHLYEQYF. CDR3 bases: TGTGCCAGCAGCTACCGACACCTCTACGAGCAGTACTTC. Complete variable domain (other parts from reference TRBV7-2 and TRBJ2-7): GAGVSQSPSNKVTEKGKDVELRCDPISGHTALYWYRQSLGQGLEFLIYFQGNSAPDKSGLPSDRFSAERTGGSVSTLTIQRTQQEDSAVYLCASSYRHLYEQYFGPGTRLTVT.

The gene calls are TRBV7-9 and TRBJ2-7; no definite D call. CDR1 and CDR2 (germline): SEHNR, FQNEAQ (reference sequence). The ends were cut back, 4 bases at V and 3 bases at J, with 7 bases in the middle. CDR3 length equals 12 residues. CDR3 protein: CASSSERYEQYF. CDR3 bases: TGTGCCAGCAGCTCCGAACGCTACGAGCAGTACTTC.

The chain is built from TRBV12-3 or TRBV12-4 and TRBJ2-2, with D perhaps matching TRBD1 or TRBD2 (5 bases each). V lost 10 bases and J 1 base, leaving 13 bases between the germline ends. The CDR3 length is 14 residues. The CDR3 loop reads CATMYGGNTGELFF. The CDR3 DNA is TGTGCCACCATGTATGGGGGGAACACCGGGGAGCTGTTTTTT.

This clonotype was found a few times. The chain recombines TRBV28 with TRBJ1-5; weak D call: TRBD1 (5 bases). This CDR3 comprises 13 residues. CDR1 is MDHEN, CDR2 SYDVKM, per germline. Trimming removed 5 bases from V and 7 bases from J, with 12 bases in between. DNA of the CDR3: TGTGCCAGCAGTCAGACCGGGACGCAGCCCCAGCATTTT. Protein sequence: CASSQTGTQPQHF.

The CDR3 nucleotides are TGTGCCAGCAGCTTGTTGGGGCCGCCCAAAAACATTCAGTACTTC. Translated, it gives CASSLLGPPKNIQYF. The chain links TRBV5-6 to TRBJ2-4; the D gene is possibly TRBD1 (5 bases). The CDR3 has 15 amino acids. CDR1 SGHDT and CDR2 YYEEEE come from the germline V gene. The ends were cut back, 1 base at V and 2 bases at J, with 10 bases in the middle.

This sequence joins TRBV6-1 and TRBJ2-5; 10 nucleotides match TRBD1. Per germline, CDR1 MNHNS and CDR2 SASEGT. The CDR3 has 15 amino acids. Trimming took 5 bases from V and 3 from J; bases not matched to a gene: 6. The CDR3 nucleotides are TGTGCCAGCAGTAAACCGGGACAGGGGAAAGAGACCCAGTACTTC. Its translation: CASSKPGQGKETQYF.

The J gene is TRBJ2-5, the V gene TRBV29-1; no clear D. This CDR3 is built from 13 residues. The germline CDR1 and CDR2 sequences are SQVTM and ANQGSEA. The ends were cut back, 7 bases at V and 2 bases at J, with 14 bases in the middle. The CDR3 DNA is TGCAGCGCCATTGACCCGATTCAAGAGACCCAGTACTTC. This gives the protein CSAIDPIQETQYF.

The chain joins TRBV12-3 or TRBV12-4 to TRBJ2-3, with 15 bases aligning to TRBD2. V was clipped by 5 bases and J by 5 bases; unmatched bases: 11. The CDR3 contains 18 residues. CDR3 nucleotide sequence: TGTGCCAGCAGTGTGGGCCGGACTAGCGGGGGGGCCATAGATACGCAGTATTTT. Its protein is CASSVGRTSGGAIDTQYF.

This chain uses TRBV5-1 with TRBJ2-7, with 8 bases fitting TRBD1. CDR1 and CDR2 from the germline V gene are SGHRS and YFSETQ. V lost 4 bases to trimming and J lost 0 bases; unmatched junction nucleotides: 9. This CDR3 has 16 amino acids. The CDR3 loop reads CASSRTGTGSSYEQYF. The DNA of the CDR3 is TGCGCCAGCAGCAGGACAGGGACCGGGAGCTCCTACGAGCAGTACTTC.

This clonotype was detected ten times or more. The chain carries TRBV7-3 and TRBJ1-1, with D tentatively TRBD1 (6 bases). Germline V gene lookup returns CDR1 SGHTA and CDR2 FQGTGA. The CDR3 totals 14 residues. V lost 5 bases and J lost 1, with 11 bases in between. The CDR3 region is CASSLKGGNTEAFF. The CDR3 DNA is TGTGCCAGCAGCCTAAAAGGGGGGAACACTGAAGCTTTCTTT.

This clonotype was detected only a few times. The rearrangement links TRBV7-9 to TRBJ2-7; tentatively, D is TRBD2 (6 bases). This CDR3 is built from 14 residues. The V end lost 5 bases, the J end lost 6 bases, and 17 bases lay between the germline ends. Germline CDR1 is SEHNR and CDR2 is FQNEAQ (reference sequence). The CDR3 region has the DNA TGTGCCAGCAGCCCGGACTACCCTACTGCCGAGCAGTACTTC. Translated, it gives CASSPDYPTAEQYF.

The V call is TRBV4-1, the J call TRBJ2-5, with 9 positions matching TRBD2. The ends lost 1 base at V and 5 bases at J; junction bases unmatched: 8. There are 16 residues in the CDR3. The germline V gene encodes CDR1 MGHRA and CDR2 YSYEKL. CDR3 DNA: TGCGCCAGCAGCCAAGTTTGGCTAGCGGGGATCGAGACCCAGTACTTC. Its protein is CASSQVWLAGIETQYF.

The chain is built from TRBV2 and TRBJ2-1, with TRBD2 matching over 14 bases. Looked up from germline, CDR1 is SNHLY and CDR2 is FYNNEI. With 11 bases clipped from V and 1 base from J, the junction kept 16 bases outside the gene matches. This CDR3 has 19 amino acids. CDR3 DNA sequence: TGTGCCCCCACAGAGACGGGACTAGCGGGGGAGGCGTCCTACAATGAGCAGTTCTTC. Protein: CAPTETGLAGEASYNEQFF.

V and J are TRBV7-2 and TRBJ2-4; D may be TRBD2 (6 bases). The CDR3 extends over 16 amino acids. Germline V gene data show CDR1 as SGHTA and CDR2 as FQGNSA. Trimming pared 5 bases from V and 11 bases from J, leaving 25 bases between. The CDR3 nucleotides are TGTGCCAGCAGCCCTCGGACGGGCGGGGTTGGTTCCTTTCAGTACTTC. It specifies CASSPRTGGVGSFQYF.

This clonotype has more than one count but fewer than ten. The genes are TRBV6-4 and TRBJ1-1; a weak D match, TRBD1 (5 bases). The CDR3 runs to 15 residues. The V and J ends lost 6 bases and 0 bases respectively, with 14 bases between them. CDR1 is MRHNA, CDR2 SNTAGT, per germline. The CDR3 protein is CASRPRDRMNTEAFF. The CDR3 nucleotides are TGTGCCAGCAGACCCCGTGACAGAATGAACACTGAAGCTTTCTTT.

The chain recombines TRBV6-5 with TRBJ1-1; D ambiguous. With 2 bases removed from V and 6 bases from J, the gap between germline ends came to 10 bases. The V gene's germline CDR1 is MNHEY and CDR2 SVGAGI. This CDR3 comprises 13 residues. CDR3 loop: CASSYGEGPEAFF. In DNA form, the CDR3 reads TGTGCCAGCAGTTACGGCGAAGGCCCTGAAGCTTTCTTT.

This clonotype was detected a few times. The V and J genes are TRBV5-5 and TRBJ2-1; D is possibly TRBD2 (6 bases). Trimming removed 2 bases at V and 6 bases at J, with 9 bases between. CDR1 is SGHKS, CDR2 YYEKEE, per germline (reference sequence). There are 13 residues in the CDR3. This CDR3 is CASSLYSGNEQFF. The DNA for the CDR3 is TGTGCCAGCAGCTTATATAGCGGCAATGAGCAGTTCTTC.

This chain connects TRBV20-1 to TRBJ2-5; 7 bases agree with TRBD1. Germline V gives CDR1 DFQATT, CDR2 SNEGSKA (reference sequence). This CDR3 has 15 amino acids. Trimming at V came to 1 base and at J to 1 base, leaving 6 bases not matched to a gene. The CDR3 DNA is TGCAGTGCTAGAGTAGATCACAGGGGCCAAGAGACCCAGTACTTC. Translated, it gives CSARVDHRGQETQYF.

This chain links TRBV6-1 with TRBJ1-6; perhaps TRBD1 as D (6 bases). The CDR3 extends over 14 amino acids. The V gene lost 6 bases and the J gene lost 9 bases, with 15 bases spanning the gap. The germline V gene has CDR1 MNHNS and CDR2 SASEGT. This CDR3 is CASSATGRGSPLHF. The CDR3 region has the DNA TGTGCCAGCAGCGCTACAGGGAGGGGTTCACCCCTCCACTTT.

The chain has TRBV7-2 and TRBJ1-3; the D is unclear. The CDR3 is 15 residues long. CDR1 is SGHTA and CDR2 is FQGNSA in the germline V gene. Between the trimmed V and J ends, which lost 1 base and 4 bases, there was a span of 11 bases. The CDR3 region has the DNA TGTGCCAGCAGCTTAGGAGCTGGGAGGGGAAACACCATATATTTT. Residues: CASSLGAGRGNTIYF.

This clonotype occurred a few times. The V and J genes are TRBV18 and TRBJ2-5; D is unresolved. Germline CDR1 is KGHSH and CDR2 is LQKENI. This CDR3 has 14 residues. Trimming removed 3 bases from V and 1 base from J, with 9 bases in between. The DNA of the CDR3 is TGTGCCAGCTCACCGGTCAAAGGCCAAGAGACCCAGTACTTC. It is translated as CASSPVKGQETQYF.

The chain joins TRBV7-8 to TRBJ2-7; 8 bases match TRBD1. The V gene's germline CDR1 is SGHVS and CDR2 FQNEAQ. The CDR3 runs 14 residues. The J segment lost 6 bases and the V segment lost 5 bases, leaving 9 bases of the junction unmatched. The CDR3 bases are TGTGCCAGCAGCCGGGACAGGCGATATAGCGAGCAGTACTTC. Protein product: CASSRDRRYSEQYF. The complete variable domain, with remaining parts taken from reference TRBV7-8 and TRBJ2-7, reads GAGVSQSPRYKVAKRGQDVALRCDPISGHVSLFWYQQALGQGPEFLTYFQNEAQLDKSGLPSDRFFAERPEGSVSTLKIQRTQQEDSAVYLCASSRDRRYSEQYFGPGTRLTVT.

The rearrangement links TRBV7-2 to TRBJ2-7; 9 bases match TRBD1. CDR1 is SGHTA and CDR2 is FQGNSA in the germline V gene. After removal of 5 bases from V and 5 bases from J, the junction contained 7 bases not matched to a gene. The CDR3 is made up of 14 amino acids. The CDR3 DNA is TGTGCCAGCAGCCGGGACAGGGAATCCCACGAGCAGTACTTC. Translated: CASSRDRESHEQYF.

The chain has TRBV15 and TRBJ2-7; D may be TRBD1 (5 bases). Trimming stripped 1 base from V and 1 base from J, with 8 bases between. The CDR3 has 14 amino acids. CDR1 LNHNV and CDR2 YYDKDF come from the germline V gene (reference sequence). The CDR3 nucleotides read TGTGCCACCAGCAGAGCCCAGGGTTCCTACGAGCAGTACTTC. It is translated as CATSRAQGSYEQYF. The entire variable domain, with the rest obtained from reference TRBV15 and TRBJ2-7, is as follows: DAMVIQNPRYQVTQFGKPVTLSCSQTLNHNVMYWYQQKSSQAPKLLFHYYDKDFNNEADTPDNFQSRRPNTSFCFLDIRSPGLGDTAMYLCATSRAQGSYEQYFGPGTRLTVT.